These 28 T cell receptor beta chains were sequenced from one sample in a study of PD-L1 blockade in urothelial cancer. The method was immunoSEQ multiplex PCR; TCRdb's version includes in-frame clones alone and lacks a portion of them. Of over 65,000 clones in the sample, under 90% are singletons; the top ten hold 4.7%. The specimen was PBMCs, collected around atezolizumab (anti-PD-L1) treatment. The receptors come from a man in his 70s with urothelial cancer.

V gene TRBV19 combines with J gene TRBJ2-1; tentative D call: TRBD1 (5 bases). The CDR3 has 16 residues. V was shortened by 7 bases and J by 5 bases, with 21 bases between the two germline ends. The germline V gene has CDR1 LNHDA and CDR2 SQIVND (reference sequence). CDR3 protein: CASTRSSGQRNNEQFF. The CDR3 coding sequence is TGTGCCAGTACCCGGAGCTCTGGACAAAGGAACAATGAGCAGTTCTTC.

As DNA, the CDR3 is TGTGCCAGCTCACCAAGTTCTCAGCGGGTAGGGGCTGAGACCCAGTACTTC. Protein: CASSPSSQRVGAETQYF. The J gene is TRBJ2-5, the V gene TRBV18, with D perhaps matching TRBD2 (6 bases). CDR1 and CDR2 (germline): KGHSH, LQKENI. There are 17 residues in the CDR3. Trimming left V 2 bases short and J 5 bases short, with 21 bases between. Supplemented by reference TRBV18 and TRBJ2-5, the full variable domain reads NAGVMQNPRHLVRRRGQEARLRCSPMKGHSHVYWYRQLPEEGLKFMVYLQKENIIDESGMPKERFSAEFPKEGPSILRIQQVVRGDSAAYFCASSPSSQRVGAETQYFGPGTRLLVL.

This clone was recorded once. The chain couples TRBV28 to TRBJ1-4; D is unresolved. Looked up from germline, CDR1 is MDHEN and CDR2 is SYDVKM. Between the trimmed V and J ends, which lost 8 bases and 0 bases, there was a span of 19 bases. The CDR3 consists of 17 residues. For the CDR3, the DNA is TGTGCCAGCGCCGGGCCCGGGAGGTCGGCAACTAATGAAAAACTGTTTTTT. Its translation is CASAGPGRSATNEKLFF.

The chain couples TRBV7-9 to TRBJ2-1, with a possible D match to TRBD2 (6 bases). Germline loops: CDR1 SEHNR, CDR2 FQNEAQ (reference sequence). With 5 bases removed from V and 6 bases from J, the gap between germline ends came to 8 bases. The CDR3 contains 12 residues. The CDR3 coding sequence is TGTGCCAGCAGCCGTAGCGGCAATGAGCAGTTCTTC. Translating it yields CASSRSGNEQFF.

The chain uses TRBV28 and TRBJ2-1; 12 bases fit TRBD2. Germline trimming cut 6 bases from V and 4 bases from J; bases unmatched to any gene: 4. Germline loops: CDR1 MDHEN, CDR2 SYDVKM. There are 15 residues in the CDR3. The CDR3 region is CASSLTSGRYNEQFF. The CDR3 DNA reads TGTGCCAGCAGCCTGACTAGCGGGAGATACAATGAGCAGTTCTTC.

The rearrangement links TRBV18 to TRBJ2-7; 10 nucleotides agree with TRBD1. Germline V gene lookup returns CDR1 KGHSH and CDR2 LQKENI. Trimming at V came to 3 bases and at J to 5 bases, leaving 7 bases not matched to a gene. This CDR3 is 15 amino acids long. CDR3 sequence: CASSPGTGVAHEQYF. CDR3 nucleotides: TGTGCCAGCTCACCGGGGACAGGGGTGGCCCACGAGCAGTACTTC.

V gene TRBV29-1 combines with J gene TRBJ1-1, with D possibly matching TRBD1 (5 bases). V was clipped by 3 bases and J by 8 bases, with 22 bases between them. The CDR3 contains 15 residues. CDR1 is SQVTM, CDR2 ANQGSEA, per germline. CDR3 coding DNA: TGCAGCGTTGAGGTCAGGCACCCCCGTTGGACAGAAGCTTTCTTT. This translates into CSVEVRHPRWTEAFF.

V usage is TRBV6-1 and J usage is TRBJ2-7; TRBD2 might be the D (6 bases). Germline loops: CDR1 MNHNS, CDR2 SASEGT. The CDR3 loop spans 15 amino acids. Trimming took 1 base from V and 3 from J, leaving 13 bases between them. CDR3 loop: CASSEEGLAIYEQYF. The CDR3, as DNA: TGTGCCAGCAGTGAAGAGGGTCTAGCGATCTACGAGCAGTACTTC.

The chain has TRBV28 and TRBJ2-5; D possibly corresponds to TRBD2 (6 bases). Trimming took 6 bases from V and 7 from J, leaving 18 bases between them. The V gene's germline CDR1 is MDHEN and CDR2 SYDVKM. There are 14 residues in the CDR3. The CDR3 DNA reads as TGTGCCAGCAGATCCGGGACTCAGCTCGCGACCCAGTACTTC. This sequence encodes CASRSGTQLATQYF.

This chain links TRBV28 with TRBJ1-2; TRBD1 matches at 9 bases. Germline V gene lookup returns CDR1 MDHEN and CDR2 SYDVKM. The CDR3 is 14 amino acids. J gave up 2 bases and V 6 bases, and 4 bases lay outside the gene matches. For the CDR3, the DNA is TGTGCCAGCAGGACGGGGACAGGGAACTATGGCTACACCTTC. Protein sequence: CASRTGTGNYGYTF.

The V call is TRBV9, the J call TRBJ2-5; 9 bases are shared with TRBD1. The V gene's germline CDR1 is SGDLS and CDR2 YYNGEE. CDR3 size: 16 residues. Unmatched junction bases numbered 6, after V lost 2 bases and J lost 1 base. This CDR3 is CASSVGTGIIQETQYF. CDR3 DNA sequence: TGTGCCAGCAGCGTCGGGACAGGGATTATCCAAGAGACCCAGTACTTC.

This sequence joins TRBV28 and TRBJ2-5, with D possibly matching TRBD2 (5 bases). Per the germline V gene, CDR1 is MDHEN and CDR2 is SYDVKM. V lost 3 bases to trimming and J lost 5 bases, with 7 bases between them. The length of the CDR3 is 12 residues. The CDR3, as DNA: TGTGCCAGCAGTTTTAGAGGGGAGACCCAGTACTTC. Protein: CASSFRGETQYF.

The V call is TRBV7-8, the J call TRBJ2-3, with 8 bases lining up with TRBD2. V was pared by 2 bases and J by 0 bases, with 4 bases of the junction left unmatched. Per the germline V gene, CDR1 is SGHVS and CDR2 is FQNEAQ. The CDR3 contains 16 residues. The CDR3 loop is CASSLRGGRSTDTQYF. Here the CDR3 DNA reads TGTGCCAGCAGCTTACGGGGCGGGAGGAGCACAGATACGCAGTATTTT.

The chain uses TRBV5-1 and TRBJ1-2; 9 positions match TRBD1. Germline assignment: CDR1 SGHRS and CDR2 YFSETQ. CDR3 length: 16 residues. V shed 4 bases, J shed 4 bases, and the junction held 11 bases outside the gene matches. CDR3 sequence: CASSAWTGDEIYGYTF. The DNA for the CDR3 is TGCGCCAGCAGCGCGTGGACAGGGGATGAGATCTATGGCTACACCTTC.

The chain couples TRBV21-1 to TRBJ2-1; TRBD2 reflects the table's D call only, with no check against the DNA. TRBV21-1 corresponds to a pseudogene. The CDR3 totals 16 residues. This CDR3 is CASKGAGGPVNNEQFF. The CDR3 bases are TGTGCGTCTAAAGGGGCGGGAGGGCCCGTGAACAATGAGCAGTTCTTC.

The chain links TRBV13 to TRBJ2-3; 9 bases are shared with TRBD2. From germline, CDR1 is PRHDT and CDR2 FYEKMQ (reference sequence). The trim removed 7 bases at V and 1 base at J, leaving 3 bases unmatched. The CDR3 has 14 amino acids. CDR3 protein: CASIWTSGTDTQYF. CDR3 nucleotide sequence: TGTGCCAGCATTTGGACTAGCGGCACAGATACGCAGTATTTT.

The CDR3 nucleotides are TGTGCCAGCCAGGAATATAGCAATCAGCCCCAGCATTTT. Its translation is CASQEYSNQPQHF. The rearrangement joins TRBV6-1 to TRBJ1-5; D gene unclear. V shed 8 bases and J shed 0 bases, with 8 bases lying between them. CDR3 size: 13 residues. Germline V gene data show CDR1 as MNHNS and CDR2 as SASEGT.

The chain has TRBV27 and TRBJ2-7; 7 nucleotides align to TRBD2. The CDR3 has 12 amino acids. Trimming at V came to 8 bases and at J to 5 bases, leaving 6 bases not matched to a gene. Germline CDR1 and CDR2: MNHEY and SMNVEV (reference sequence). CDR3 loop: CASRTSSHEQYF. The CDR3 nucleotides are TGTGCCAGCCGGACTAGTTCGCACGAGCAGTACTTC.

The chain recombines TRBV7-6 with TRBJ2-7; D unresolved. The CDR3 extends over 11 amino acids. The germline gives CDR1 SGHVS, CDR2 FNYEAQ. Deletions cut 4 bases from V and 6 bases from J, with 7 bases between. The CDR3 region is CASSSSREQYF. As DNA, the CDR3 is TGTGCCAGCAGCTCCTCCCGCGAGCAGTACTTC.

The chain joins TRBV5-1 to TRBJ2-2; 8 bases align to TRBD2. This CDR3 region has 18 residues. Germline V gene data show CDR1 as SGHRS and CDR2 as YFSETQ. The V gene end was trimmed by 4 bases and the J gene end by 0 bases; junction bases not matched to a gene: 11. The CDR3 loop reads CASSRTGTSVANTGELFF. The CDR3 DNA reads as TGCGCCAGCAGCCGGACTGGGACTAGTGTTGCGAACACCGGGGAGCTGTTTTTT. Based on the CDR3 plus reference TRBV5-1 and TRBJ2-2, the full variable domain is KAGVTQTPRYLIKTRGQQVTLSCSPISGHRSVSWYQQTPGQGLQFLFEYFSETQRNKGNFPGRFSGRQFSNSRSEMNVSTLELGDSALYLCASSRTGTSVANTGELFFGEGSRLTVL.

The genes are TRBV2 and TRBJ1-2, with D possibly being TRBD1 (6 bases). V dropped 10 bases and J dropped 0 bases, with 12 bases sitting between them. The germline V gene has CDR1 SNHLY and CDR2 FYNNEI. This CDR3 is built from 13 residues. CDR3 DNA sequence: TGTGCCATTCCGGACAGATCTAACTATGGCTACACCTTC. This gives the protein CAIPDRSNYGYTF.

The chain recombines TRBV7-9 with TRBJ2-1, with D possibly being TRBD2 (6 bases). V lost 5 bases and J lost 6, with 8 bases in between. Germline assignment: CDR1 SEHNR and CDR2 FQNEAQ (reference sequence). The CDR3 covers 12 residues. The CDR3 coding sequence is TGTGCCAGCAGCCCGGGAGTCAATGAGCAGTTCTTC. It codes for CASSPGVNEQFF.

The sample holds one count of this clone. The chain combines TRBV18 with TRBJ1-4, with unresolved D. The CDR3 is 14 residues long. Trimming shortened V by 2 bases and J by 7 bases, and 11 bases separated the two germline ends. The V gene's germline CDR1 is KGHSH and CDR2 LQKENI. In nucleotides, the CDR3 is TGTGCCAGCTCACCAGAGGTGTTTAGTGAAAAACTGTTTTTT. It codes for CASSPEVFSEKLFF. Filled out from reference TRBV18 and TRBJ1-4, the complete variable domain reads NAGVMQNPRHLVRRRGQEARLRCSPMKGHSHVYWYRQLPEEGLKFMVYLQKENIIDESGMPKERFSAEFPKEGPSILRIQQVVRGDSAAYFCASSPEVFSEKLFFGSGTQLSVL.

The rearrangement uses TRBV28 and TRBJ1-2; 8 bases align to TRBD1. Losses at the gene ends were 6 bases for V and 8 bases for J; bases not matched to a gene: 11. This CDR3 comprises 14 residues. The germline gives CDR1 MDHEN, CDR2 SYDVKM. The CDR3 here is CASSPTGGMGGYTF. The CDR3 coding sequence is TGTGCCAGCAGCCCCACAGGGGGAATGGGGGGCTACACCTTC.

The chain joins TRBV30 to TRBJ2-1, with D tentatively TRBD2 (6 bases). The CDR3 is 14 residues long. Trimming shortened V by 6 bases and J by 1 base, and 13 bases separated the two germline ends. Germline V gives CDR1 GTSNPN, CDR2 SVGIG (reference sequence). CDR3: CACNSGVSYNEQFF. CDR3 in DNA: TGTGCCTGTAATTCGGGAGTGTCCTACAATGAGCAGTTCTTC.

The chain carries TRBV7-8 and TRBJ2-7, with a weak D call TRBD1 (6 bases). V gave up 5 bases and J gave up 1 base, with 15 bases separating them. Looked up from germline, CDR1 is SGHVS and CDR2 is FQNEAQ. This CDR3 has 15 amino acids. In DNA form, the CDR3 reads TGTGCCAGCAGCGTTCGAGGGGGATTGTCCTACGAGCAGTACTTC. Translation: CASSVRGGLSYEQYF.

The chain carries TRBV1 and TRBJ1-2. TRBV1 is classified as a pseudogene. The CDR3 contains 13 residues. CDR3 coding DNA: TGCACCAGCAGCCAGGGGGGGGACTCTGGCTACACCTTC. Protein sequence: CTSSQGGDSGYTF.

The chain has TRBV25-1 and TRBJ2-1, with D perhaps matching TRBD2 (5 bases). The CDR3 loop spans 12 amino acids. Germline CDR1 MGHDK, CDR2 SYGVNS. Trimming removed 4 bases from V and 9 bases from J, with 10 bases in between. The DNA of the CDR3 is TGTGCCAGCAGTGGGCTAGCAAGTGAGCAGTTCTTC. Protein product: CASSGLASEQFF.